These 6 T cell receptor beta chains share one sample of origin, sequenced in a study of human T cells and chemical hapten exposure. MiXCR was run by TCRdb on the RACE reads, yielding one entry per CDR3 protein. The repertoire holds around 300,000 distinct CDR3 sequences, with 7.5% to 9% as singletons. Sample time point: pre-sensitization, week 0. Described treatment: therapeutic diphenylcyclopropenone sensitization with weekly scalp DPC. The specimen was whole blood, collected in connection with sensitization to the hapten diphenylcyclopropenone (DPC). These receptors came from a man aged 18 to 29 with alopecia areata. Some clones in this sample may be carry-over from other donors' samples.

This CDR3 reads CAISESMGLGRSYNEQFF. As DNA, the CDR3 is TGTGCCATCAGTGAGTCCATGGGACTTGGACGCTCCTACAATGAGCAGTTCTTC. J is TRBJ2-1 and V is TRBV10-3, with D possibly TRBD2 on 6 matching bases. CDR3 length: 18 residues. V was clipped by 0 bases and J by 0 bases, with 15 bases between them. From germline, CDR1 is ENHRY and CDR2 SYGVKD.

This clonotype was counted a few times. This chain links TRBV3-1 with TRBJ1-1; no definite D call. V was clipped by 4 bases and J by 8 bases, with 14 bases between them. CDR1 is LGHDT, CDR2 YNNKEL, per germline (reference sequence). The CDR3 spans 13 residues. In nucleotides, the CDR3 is TGTGCCAGCAGCCCCTATGTAGGCTCAGAAGCTTTCTTT. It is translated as CASSPYVGSEAFF.

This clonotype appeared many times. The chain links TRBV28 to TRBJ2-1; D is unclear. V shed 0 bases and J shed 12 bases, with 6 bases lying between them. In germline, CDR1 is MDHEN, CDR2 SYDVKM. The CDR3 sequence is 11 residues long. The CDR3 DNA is TGTGCCAGCAGTTTATGGCAGGCGCAGTTCTTC. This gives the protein CASSLWQAQFF. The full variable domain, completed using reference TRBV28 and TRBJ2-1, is DVKVTQSSRYLVKRTGEKVFLECVQDMDHENMFWYRQDPGLGLRLIYFSYDVKMKEKGDIPEGYSVSREKKERFSLILESASTNQTSMYLCASSLWQAQFFGPGTRLTVL.

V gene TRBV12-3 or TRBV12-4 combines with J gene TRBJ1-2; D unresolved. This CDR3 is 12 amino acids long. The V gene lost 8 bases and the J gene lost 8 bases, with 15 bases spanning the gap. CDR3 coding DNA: TGTGCCAGCCACTCCCCTTTCGGGGGCTACACCTTC. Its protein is CASHSPFGGYTF.

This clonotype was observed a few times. The CDR3 protein is CASSLWASGTSDTQYF. CDR3 DNA sequence: TGTGCCAGCAGCTTATGGGCTAGCGGGACCTCGGATACGCAGTATTTT. V gene TRBV7-2 combines with J gene TRBJ2-3; 9 positions agree with TRBD2. Germline V lookup: CDR1 SGHTA, CDR2 FQGNSA. The CDR3 runs 16 residues. Unmatched junction bases numbered 9, after V lost 2 bases and J lost 6 bases.

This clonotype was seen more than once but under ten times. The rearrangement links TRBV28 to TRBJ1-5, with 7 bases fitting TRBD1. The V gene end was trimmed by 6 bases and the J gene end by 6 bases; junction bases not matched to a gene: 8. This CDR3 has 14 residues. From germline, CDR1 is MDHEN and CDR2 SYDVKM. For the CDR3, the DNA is TGTGCCAGCAGACTAGGGGGCAGGAGTCAGCCCCAGCATTTT. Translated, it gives CASRLGGRSQPQHF.